Listed below are T cell receptor beta chains from one sample, sequenced in a study of T cells in Graves' hyperthyroidism and ophthalmopathy. TCRdb itself ran the multiplex PCR reads through MiXCR, one entry per CDR3 protein. This repertoire shows hundreds of thousands of distinct CDR3 sequences, under 30% found once; its top ten account for roughly 24%. Sequencing was done on a sample of blood. Receptors were obtained from a middle-aged man with Graves' hyperthyroidism that later progressed to Graves' ophthalmopathy. Both conserved end residues are part of each CDR3. D genes are given only for firm matches. The size field is filled for only some rows; it gives once, few, many or a size class.

NA 16 TRBJ2-2 TRBV5-1 NA CASSPSRDANTGELFF TGCGCCAGCAGTCCATCCCGGGACGCGAACACCGGGGAGCTGTTTTTT
TRBD1 16 TRBJ2-5 TRBV11-2 NA CASSFQRSGGEKTQYF TGTGCCAGCAGCTTCCAGCGGTCAGGGGGCGAAAAGACCCAGTACTTC
TRBD1 17 TRBJ1-1 TRBV28 many CASSLPGTGGGAAEAFF TGTGCCAGCAGTTTGCCCGGGACAGGGGGCGGCGCGGCTGAAGCTTTCTTT
TRBD1 13 TRBJ1-1 TRBV29-1 many CSGGDRGNTEVFF TGCAGCGGTGGGGACAGGGGGAACACTGAAGTTTTCTTT
NA 15 TRBJ2-7 TRBV7-8 many CASSFQRDGPYEQYF TGTGCCAGCAGCTTTCAACGGGACGGACCCTACGAGCAGTACTTC
NA 12 TRBJ2-7 TRBV7-9 many CASSLRRGEQYF TGTGCCAGCAGCCTAAGGAGGGGCGAGCAGTACTTC
NA 15 TRBJ2-5 TRBV6-1 NA CASLKRAGLRETQYF TGTGCCAGCCTCAAAAGGGCTGGTCTCCGGGAGACCCAGTACTTC
NA 17 TRBJ2-3 TRBV11-2 NA CASSLDLMRGFADTQYF TGTGCCAGCAGCTTAGATTTGATGAGGGGGTTCGCAGATACGCAGTATTTT
NA 13 TRBJ1-2 TRBV30 many CALTGTTNYGYTF TGTGCTCTCACCGGGACAACTAACTATGGCTACACCTTC
TRBD2 18 TRBJ2-7 TRBV20-1 many CSARDWGLAGLGNREQYF TGCAGTGCTAGAGATTGGGGACTAGCGGGCTTGGGTAATAGGGAGCAGTACTTC
NA 14 TRBJ1-2 TRBV12-3/TRBV12-4 NA CASSDGLDSYGYTF TGTGCCAGCAGTGATGGACTGGACAGCTATGGCTACACCTTC
NA 14 TRBJ1-5 TRBV28 once CATLGGGADQPQHF TGTGCCACCCTTGGGGGGGGCGCGGATCAGCCCCAGCATTTT
TRBD1 16 TRBJ2-2 TRBV6-1 NA CASSRQGRGNTGELFF TGTGCCAGCAGTAGACAGGGCCGGGGGAACACCGGGGAGCTGTTTTTT
TRBD2 15 TRBJ2-7 TRBV5-1 many CASSLEGGSSYEQYF TGCGCCAGCAGCTTGGAAGGCGGGAGCTCCTACGAGCAGTACTTC
NA 15 TRBJ1-6 TRBV9 many CASSVNGGVSSPLHF TGTGCCAGCAGCGTAAATGGGGGGGTAAGCTCACCCCTCCACTTT
NA 14 TRBJ2-5 TRBV2 many CASSESWGQETQYF TGTGCCAGCAGTGAAAGTTGGGGTCAAGAGACCCAGTACTTC
NA 14 TRBJ2-2 TRBV5-1 many CASSLVSGTGELFF TGCGCCAGCAGCTTGGTTAGCGGAACCGGGGAGCTGTTTTTT
NA 13 TRBJ1-1 TRBV5-1 many CASSLDGGAEAFF TGCGCCAGCAGCTTGGATGGGGGAGCTGAAGCTTTCTTT
NA 14 TRBJ2-7 TRBV24-1 many CATSDPDGSSEQYF TGTGCCACCAGTGACCCCGACGGGAGCAGCGAGCAGTACTTC
TRBD2 15 TRBJ2-7 TRBV11-2 NA CASSLVPSGSVEQYF TGTGCCAGCAGCTTAGTACCTAGCGGGAGTGTGGAGCAGTACTTC
NA 15 TRBJ2-5 TRBV5-1 many CASSFLRSVQETQYF TGCGCCAGCAGCTTTCTTCGTTCAGTACAAGAGACCCAGTACTTC
NA 16 TRBJ1-5 TRBV4-2 many CASSQEGQGNNQPQHF TGTGCCAGCAGCCAAGAGGGCCAGGGGAACAATCAGCCCCAGCATTTT
TRBD1 13 TRBJ1-5 TRBV29-1 many CSVGQVEGQPQHF TGCAGCGTGGGACAGGTAGAAGGACAGCCCCAGCATTTT
TRBD1 15 TRBJ1-2 TRBV5-6 many CASSQTGEPRYGYTF TGTGCCAGCAGCCAAACAGGGGAACCCAGATATGGCTACACCTTC
TRBD1 15 TRBJ1-2 TRBV7-8 NA CASSTGTGQPYGYTF TGTGCCAGCAGCACCGGGACAGGGCAACCTTATGGCTACACCTTC
TRBD2 16 TRBJ2-7 TRBV6-5 many CASSYSLAGVGYEQYF TGTGCCAGCAGTTACTCCTTAGCGGGAGTGGGATACGAGCAGTACTTC
TRBD2 17 TRBJ2-5 TRBV7-2 many CASSPVSSGSPHGTQYF TGTGCCAGCAGCCCCGTTAGTAGCGGGAGCCCCCATGGGACCCAGTACTTC
TRBD2 18 TRBJ2-5 TRBV4-3 NA CASSQERSSGDIVETQYF TGCGCCAGCAGCCAAGAGCGGTCTAGCGGGGATATAGTGGAGACCCAGTACTTC
NA 11 TRBJ2-7 TRBV6-1 many CASSDQYEQYF TGTGCCAGCAGTGACCAATACGAGCAGTACTTC
NA 13 TRBJ1-2 TRBV29-1 many CSVVGGTNYGYTF TGCAGCGTTGTCGGCGGGACTAACTATGGCTACACCTTC
NA 15 TRBJ2-7 TRBV7-3 many CASSFRGGTPYEQYF TGTGCCAGCAGCTTTCGTGGGGGTACCCCCTACGAGCAGTACTTC
TRBD1 15 TRBJ1-1 TRBV20-1 NA CSASRRAGGNTEAFF TGCAGTGCTAGTCGTCGTGCAGGGGGGAACACTGAAGCTTTCTTT
TRBD1 15 TRBJ1-1 TRBV27 many CASSPSGTGITEAFF TGTGCCAGCAGTCCTTCCGGGACAGGGATCACTGAAGCTTTCTTT
NA 13 TRBJ1-2 TRBV7-8 many CASSFGGVYGYTF TGTGCCAGCAGCTTTGGAGGAGTCTATGGCTACACCTTC
TRBD2 20 TRBJ2-5 TRBV7-2 NA CASSLAGAVAGGSKRETQYF TGTGCCAGCAGCTTAGCGGGGGCGGTAGCGGGGGGATCTAAACGGGAGACCCAGTACTTC
TRBD2 14 TRBJ2-5 TRBV12-3/TRBV12-4 NA CASSRTSGKETQYF TGTGCCAGCAGTCGGACTAGCGGAAAAGAGACCCAGTACTTC
NA 13 TRBJ2-7 TRBV30 many CAWSVGQGYEQYF TGTGCCTGGAGTGTAGGGCAGGGCTACGAGCAGTACTTC
NA 15 TRBJ2-5 TRBV2 NA CASSSGTGRVETQYF TGTGCCAGCAGTTCCGGGACTGGCAGGGTAGAGACCCAGTACTTC
TRBD1 15 TRBJ2-7 TRBV11-2 NA CASSLDPGQSYEQYF TGTGCCAGCAGCTTAGATCCGGGACAGTCTTACGAGCAGTACTTC
NA 12 TRBJ2-7 TRBV20-1 many CSAARTSYEQYF TGCAGTGCTGCTAGGACCTCCTACGAGCAGTACTTC